This T cell receptor (beta chain) was sequenced for a study of chemoradiotherapy in HPV16-positive cancers. Study-level findings and limits: Better recurrence-free survival went with HPV-responsive T-cell expansion in HPV16-positive patients. Non-HPV-specific T cells did not expand in tumors during treatment, whereas candidate HPV-specific clones and E7-related motifs did.

Clones were sequenced by immunoSEQ multiplex PCR, and TCRdb holds only the in-frame ones, with some missing. The repertoire holds 25,000 to 30,000 clones, with around 90% as singletons. Comment on this clone: As yet, its antigen is unknown.

Germline V gene lookup returns CDR1 MNHEY and CDR2 SMNVEV (reference sequence). V was cut by 6 bases and J by 0 bases, with 15 bases left in between. The CDR3 runs 16 residues. J is TRBJ1-5 and V is TRBV27; no reliable D call. This specimen was blood, taken from a patient who underwent chemoradiotherapy. This clonotype was sampled from a human donor with HPV-associated anogenital cancer. The DNA for the CDR3 is TGTGCCAGCAGCCCCACCGACGGACTTAGCAATCAGCCCCAGCATTTT. It is translated as CASSPTDGLSNQPQHF.